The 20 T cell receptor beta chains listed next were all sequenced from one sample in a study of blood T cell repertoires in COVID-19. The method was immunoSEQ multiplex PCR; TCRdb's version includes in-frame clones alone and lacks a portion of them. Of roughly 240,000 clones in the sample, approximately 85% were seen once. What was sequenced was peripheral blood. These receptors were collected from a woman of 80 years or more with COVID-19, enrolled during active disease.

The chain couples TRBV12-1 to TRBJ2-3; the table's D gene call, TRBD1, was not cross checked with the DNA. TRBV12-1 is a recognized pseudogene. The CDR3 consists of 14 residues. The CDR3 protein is CASSFATGLDTQYF. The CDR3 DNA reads TGTGCCAGCAGCTTTGCGACAGGGCTAGATACGCAGTATTTT.

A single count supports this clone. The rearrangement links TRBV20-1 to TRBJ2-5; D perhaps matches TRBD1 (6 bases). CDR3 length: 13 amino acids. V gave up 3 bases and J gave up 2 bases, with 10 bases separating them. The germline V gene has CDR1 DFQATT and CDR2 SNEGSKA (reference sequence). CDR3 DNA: TGCAGTGCTAGTAGGGGGTTTCAAGAGACCCAGTACTTC. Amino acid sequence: CSASRGFQETQYF.

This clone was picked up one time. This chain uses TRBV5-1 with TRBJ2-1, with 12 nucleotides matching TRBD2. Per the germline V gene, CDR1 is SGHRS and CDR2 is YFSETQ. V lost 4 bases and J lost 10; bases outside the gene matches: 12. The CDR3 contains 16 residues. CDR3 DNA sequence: TGCGCCAGCAGCGAGGAGGGACTAGCGGGCCCGGGGGAGCAGTTCTTC. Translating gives CASSEEGLAGPGEQFF.

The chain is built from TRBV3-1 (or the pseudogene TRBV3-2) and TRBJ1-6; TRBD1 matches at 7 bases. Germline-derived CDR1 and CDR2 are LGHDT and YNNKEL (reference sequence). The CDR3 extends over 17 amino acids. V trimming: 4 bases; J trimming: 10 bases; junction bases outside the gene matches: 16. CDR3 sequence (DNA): TGTGCCAGCAGCCGCAGAACCGGGACAGCAAGTGGATCACCCCTCCACTTT. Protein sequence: CASSRRTGTASGSPLHF.

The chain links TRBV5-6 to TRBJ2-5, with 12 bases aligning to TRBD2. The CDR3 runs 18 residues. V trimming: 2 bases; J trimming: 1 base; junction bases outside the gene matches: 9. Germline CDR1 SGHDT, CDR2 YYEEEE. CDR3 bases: TGTGCCAGCAGCTTCCGGACTAGCGGGACCCGTTTCCAAGAGACCCAGTACTTC. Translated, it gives CASSFRTSGTRFQETQYF.

CDR3 nucleotide sequence: TGTGCCAGCAGTTACCTGGACTGGGACAGGATGTACTTC. It yields the protein CASSYLDWDRMYF. V is TRBV6-6 and J is TRBJ2-5; 8 bases fit TRBD1. This CDR3 comprises 13 residues. Germline lookup yields CDR1 MNHNY and CDR2 SVGAGI (reference sequence). V shed 2 bases and J 13 bases; nucleotides not matched to a gene: 9.

For the CDR3, the DNA is TGCGCCAGCAGAGTGGACTCGTATACAGATACGCAGTATTTT. Its translation is CASRVDSYTDTQYF. This chain connects TRBV5-1 to TRBJ2-3, with a possible D match to TRBD2 (5 bases). Germline-derived CDR1 and CDR2 are SGHRS and YFSETQ. V was cut by 5 bases and J by 3 bases, with 13 bases left in between. The CDR3 is made up of 14 amino acids.

CDR3 nucleotide sequence: TGTGCCAGCAGCTTTGGGGGGGCTTCTAGCACAGATACGCAGTATTTT. It encodes CASSFGGASSTDTQYF. V usage is TRBV5-4 and J usage is TRBJ2-3, with D possibly TRBD2 on 7 matching bases. With 2 bases removed from V and 0 bases from J, the gap between germline ends came to 13 bases. The CDR3 totals 16 residues. CDR1 is SGHNT, CDR2 YYREEE, per germline (reference sequence).

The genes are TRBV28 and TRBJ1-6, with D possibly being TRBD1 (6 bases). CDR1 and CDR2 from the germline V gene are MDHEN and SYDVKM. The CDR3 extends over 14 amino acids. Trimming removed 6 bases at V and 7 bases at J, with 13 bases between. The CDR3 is CASRRTASNSPLHF. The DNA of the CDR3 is TGTGCCAGCAGACGGACAGCTTCGAATTCACCCCTCCACTTT. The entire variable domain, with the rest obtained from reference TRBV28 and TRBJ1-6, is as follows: DVKVTQSSRYLVKRTGEKVFLECVQDMDHENMFWYRQDPGLGLRLIYFSYDVKMKEKGDIPEGYSVSREKKERFSLILESASTNQTSMYLCASRRTASNSPLHFGNGTRLTVT.

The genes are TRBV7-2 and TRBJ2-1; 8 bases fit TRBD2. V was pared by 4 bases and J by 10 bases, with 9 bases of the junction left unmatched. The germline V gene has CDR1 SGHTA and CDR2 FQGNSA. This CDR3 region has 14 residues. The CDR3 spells CASSSSGVAGEQFF. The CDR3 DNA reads TGTGCCAGCAGCTCTAGCGGCGTAGCGGGGGAGCAGTTCTTC.

In nucleotides, the CDR3 is TGTGCCAGCAGTGAGCTCACAGGGAATCCCTACAATGAGCAGTTCTTC. It is translated as CASSELTGNPYNEQFF. The chain recombines TRBV6-1 with TRBJ2-1, with D perhaps TRBD1 (6 bases). V lost 3 bases and J lost 2, with 14 bases in between. The CDR3 runs 16 residues. Germline CDR1 is MNHNS and CDR2 is SASEGT.

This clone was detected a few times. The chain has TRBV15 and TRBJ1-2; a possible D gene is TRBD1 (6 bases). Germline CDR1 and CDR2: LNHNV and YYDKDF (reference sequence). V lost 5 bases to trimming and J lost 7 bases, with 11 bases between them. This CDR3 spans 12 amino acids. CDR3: CATSEQGSGYTF. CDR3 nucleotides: TGTGCCACCAGCGAGCAGGGGAGTGGCTACACCTTC.

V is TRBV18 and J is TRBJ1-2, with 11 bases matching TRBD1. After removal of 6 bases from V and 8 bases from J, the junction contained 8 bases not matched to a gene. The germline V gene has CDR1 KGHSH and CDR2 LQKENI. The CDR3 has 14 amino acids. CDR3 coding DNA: TGTGCCAGCTCCCCAATGGACAGGGGGCTAGGCTACACCTTC. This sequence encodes CASSPMDRGLGYTF.

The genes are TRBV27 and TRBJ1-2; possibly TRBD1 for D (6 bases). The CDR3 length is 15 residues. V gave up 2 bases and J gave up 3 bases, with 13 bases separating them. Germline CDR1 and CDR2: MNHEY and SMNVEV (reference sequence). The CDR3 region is CASSLTPSGDYGYTF. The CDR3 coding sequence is TGTGCCAGCAGTTTAACCCCTTCAGGGGACTATGGCTACACCTTC.

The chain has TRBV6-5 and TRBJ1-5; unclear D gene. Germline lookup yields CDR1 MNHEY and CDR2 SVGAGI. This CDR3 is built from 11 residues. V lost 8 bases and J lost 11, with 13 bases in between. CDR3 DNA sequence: TGTGCCAGCCGGGGAATCCTCACCCAGCATTTT. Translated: CASRGILTQHF.

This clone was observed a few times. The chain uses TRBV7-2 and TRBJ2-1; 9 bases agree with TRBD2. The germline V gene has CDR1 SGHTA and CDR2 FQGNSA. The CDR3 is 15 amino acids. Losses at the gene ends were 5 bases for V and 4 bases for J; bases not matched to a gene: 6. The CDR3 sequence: CASSPSGAPYNEQFF. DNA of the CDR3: TGTGCCAGCAGCCCTAGCGGGGCCCCTTACAATGAGCAGTTCTTC.

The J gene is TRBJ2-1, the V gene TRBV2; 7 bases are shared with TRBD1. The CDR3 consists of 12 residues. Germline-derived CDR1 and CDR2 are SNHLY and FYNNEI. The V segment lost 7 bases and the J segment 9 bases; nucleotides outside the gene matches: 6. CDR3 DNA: TGTGCCAGCATTGCAGGGGGAAGTGAGCAGTTCTTC. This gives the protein CASIAGGSEQFF.

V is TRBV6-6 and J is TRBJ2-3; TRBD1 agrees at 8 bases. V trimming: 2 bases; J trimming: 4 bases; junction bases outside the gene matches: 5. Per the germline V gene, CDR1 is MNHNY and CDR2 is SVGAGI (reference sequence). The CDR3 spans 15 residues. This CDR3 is CASSYARQGPDTQYF. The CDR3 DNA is TGTGCCAGCAGTTACGCTCGACAGGGGCCAGATACGCAGTATTTT.

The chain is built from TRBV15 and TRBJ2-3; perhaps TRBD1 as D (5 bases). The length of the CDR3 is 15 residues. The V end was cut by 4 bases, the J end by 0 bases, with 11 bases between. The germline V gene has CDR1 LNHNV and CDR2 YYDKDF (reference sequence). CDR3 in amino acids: CATSNRQTSTDTQYF. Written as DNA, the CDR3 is TGTGCCACCAGCAATAGACAGACTAGCACAGATACGCAGTATTTT.

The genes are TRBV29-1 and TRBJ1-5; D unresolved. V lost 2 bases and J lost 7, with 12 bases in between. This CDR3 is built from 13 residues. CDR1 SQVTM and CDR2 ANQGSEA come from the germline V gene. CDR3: CSVEIVEGQPQHF. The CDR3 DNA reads TGCAGCGTTGAAATAGTGGAGGGACAGCCCCAGCATTTT.